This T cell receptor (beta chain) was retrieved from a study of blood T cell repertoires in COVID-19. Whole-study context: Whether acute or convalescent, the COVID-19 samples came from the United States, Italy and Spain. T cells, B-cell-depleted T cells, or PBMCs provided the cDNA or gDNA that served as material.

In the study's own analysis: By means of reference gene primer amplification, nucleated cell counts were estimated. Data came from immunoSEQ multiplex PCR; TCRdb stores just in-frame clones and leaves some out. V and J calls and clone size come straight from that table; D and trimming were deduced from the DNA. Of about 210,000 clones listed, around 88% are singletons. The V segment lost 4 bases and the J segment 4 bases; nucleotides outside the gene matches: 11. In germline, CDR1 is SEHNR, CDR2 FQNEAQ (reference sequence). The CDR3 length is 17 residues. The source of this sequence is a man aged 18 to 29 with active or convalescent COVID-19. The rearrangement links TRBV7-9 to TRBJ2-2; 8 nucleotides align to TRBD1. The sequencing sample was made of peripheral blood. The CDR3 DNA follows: TGTGCCAGCAGCTCAGCTTGGACAGGGTCGAGCACCGGGGAGCTGTTTTTT. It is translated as CASSSAWTGSSTGELFF.